These T cell receptor beta chains were read from a single sample in a study of T cell repertoires and HLA-DP antigens. The repertoire was sequenced with immunoSEQ multiplex PCR; TCRdb's copy has only in-frame clones and lacks some. Counted here are around 100,000 clones, nearly 95% occurring once; the ten biggest clones make up about 0.3%. Their antigens remain unidentified. The sequencing input was CD4+ T cells from PBMCs. Receptors originate from a young woman in good health and CMV-seronegative. The CDR3 runs from the conserved cysteine through the conserved F or W. D genes are given only for firm matches. Clone size appears in some rows only: once, few, many, or a class for an expanded clone.

j_call cdr3_length v_call clone_size d_call cdr3_nt cdr3_aa
TRBJ2-1 14 TRBV25-1 - TRBD2 TGTGCCAGCAAGGGACCTCGGGGGGTGGATGAGCAGTTCTTC CASKGPRGVDEQFF
TRBJ1-5 15 TRBV5-5 - TRBD1 TGTGCCAGCACCAAGGGACAGGGCTTACCTGGGCCCCAGCATTTT CASTKGQGLPGPQHF
TRBJ2-2 15 TRBV11-2 - - TGTGCCAGCTACCCCCGGGGGCCCTTTGCCGGGGAGCTGTTTTTT CASYPRGPFAGELFF
TRBJ1-6 14 TRBV4-1 - - TGCGCCAGCAGTCAGGGCCGAAGGAATTCACCCCTCCACTTT CASSQGRRNSPLHF
TRBJ2-7 15 TRBV19 - TRBD1 TGTGCCAGTAGCCAACGGGACAGGGGGCTTGGTGAGCAGTACTTC CASSQRDRGLGEQYF
TRBJ2-5 18 TRBV30 - TRBD2 TGTGCCTGGAGTCCGGGACTAGCGGTTTCTCAGCGGGGAGAGACCCAGTACTTC CAWSPGLAVSQRGETQYF
TRBJ1-5 14 TRBV18 - - TGTGCCAGCTCACGGGCCTTAGTCGGTCAGCCCCAGCATTTT CASSRALVGQPQHF
TRBJ1-5 12 TRBV28 once - TGTGCCAGCCTTCGTAGCAATCAGCCCCAGCATTTT CASLRSNQPQHF
TRBJ1-5 14 TRBV30 - TRBD1 TGTGCCTGGTCGACAGGGGTCAGCAATCAGCCCCAGCATTTT CAWSTGVSNQPQHF
TRBJ2-7 14 TRBV18 few TRBD2 TGTGCCAGCTCCCCGGGACTAGTCCCTCCCGAGCAGTACTTC CASSPGLVPPEQYF
TRBJ2-3 14 TRBV27 - TRBD1 TGTGCCAGCAGTCGACAGGGGAGGTGGGATACGCAGTATTTT CASSRQGRWDTQYF
TRBJ1-2 16 TRBV15 - - TGTGCCACCAGCAATCCGAACCAGGGAAAAGGCTATGGCTACACCTTC CATSNPNQGKGYGYTF
TRBJ2-7 13 TRBV6-1 - - TGTGCCAGCAGGGACTCCGGGAACTACGAGCAGTACTTC CASRDSGNYEQYF
TRBJ2-2 15 TRBV7-9 - - TGTGCCAGCAGCTTACAAAAGCAGAACACCGGGGAGCTGTTTTTT CASSLQKQNTGELFF
TRBJ2-3 14 TRBV18 - - TGTGCCAGCTCACCAGTCGCTAGCACAGATACGCAGTATTTT CASSPVASTDTQYF
TRBJ2-1 17 TRBV28 - TRBD2 TGTGCCAGCAGTCCTTCCGGGACTAGCGGGGGGCTCAATAAGCAGTTCTTC CASSPSGTSGGLNKQFF
TRBJ2-2 13 TRBV7-8 - - TGTGCCAGCAGCTTAGGAGACACCGGGGAGCTGTTTTTT CASSLGDTGELFF
TRBJ1-6 18 TRBV5-4 - - TGTGCCAGCAGCTTGGATGGACTCGGTAGCTCCTATAATTCACCCCTCCACTTT CASSLDGLGSSYNSPLHF
TRBJ2-3 16 TRBV5-1 - TRBD2 TGCGCCAGCAGCCACGGGACTAGCGGGGGGCTAGATACGCAGTATTTT CASSHGTSGGLDTQYF
TRBJ2-5 14 TRBV11-2 - - TGTGCCAGCAGCTTAGTCCTGAGCTTCGAGACCCAGTACTTC CASSLVLSFETQYF
TRBJ2-5 14 TRBV5-1 - TRBD1 TGCGCCAGCAGCACGGGGACAGGGAAGGAGACCCAGTACTTC CASSTGTGKETQYF
TRBJ1-2 14 TRBV5-6 - - TGTGCCAGCAGCTTGGAATTAAAAAACTATGGCTACACCTTC CASSLELKNYGYTF
TRBJ1-5 15 TRBV7-2 - TRBD1 TGTGCCAGCAGCTTAGGACAGGGGGGGGCTCAGCCCCAGCATTTT CASSLGQGGAQPQHF
TRBJ2-6 16 TRBV4-1 - - TGCGCCAGCAGCCAAGATTATGGAGCAGGGGCCAACGTCCTGACTTTC CASSQDYGAGANVLTF
TRBJ2-1 14 TRBV28 - - TGTGCCAGCAGCTGGGACGCCCAGAGGAATGAGCAGTTCTTC CASSWDAQRNEQFF
TRBJ1-1 14 TRBV6-1 - TRBD1 TGTGCCAGCAGGACTATGACAGGGGGCACTGAAGCTTTCTTT CASRTMTGGTEAFF
TRBJ2-3 12 TRBV29-1 - - TGCAGCGTTGATCAGGGCTCAGATACGCAGTATTTT CSVDQGSDTQYF
TRBJ2-5 15 TRBV7-3 - TRBD1 TGTGCCAGCAGCCCGGACAGGGGTAGGCAAGAGACCCAGTACTTC CASSPDRGRQETQYF
TRBJ1-2 13 TRBV5-1 - - TGCGCCAGCAGCTTCGAGTCTAACTATGGCTACACCTTC CASSFESNYGYTF
TRBJ1-1 14 TRBV7-9 - - TGTGCCAGCAGCGCACAGGCTCCCCAGGGTGAAGCTTTCTTT CASSAQAPQGEAFF
TRBJ1-4 16 TRBV2 - - TGTGCCAGCACCCCGCAATTGGTAGGGATCAGTGAAAAACTGTTTTTT CASTPQLVGISEKLFF
TRBJ1-1 15 TRBV6-5 once - TGTGCCAGCAGTTACTCCGGGGGCCGGCACACTGAAGCTTTCTTT CASSYSGGRHTEAFF
TRBJ1-5 17 TRBV28 - TRBD1 TGTGCCAGCCAACTGGACAGGGGCCCAGATAGCAATCAGCCCCAGCATTTT CASQLDRGPDSNQPQHF
TRBJ1-3 17 TRBV9 once TRBD1 TGTGCCAGCAGCATCGGGCCGGGACAGGTCTCTGGAAACACCATATATTTT CASSIGPGQVSGNTIYF
TRBJ2-2 15 TRBV18 once TRBD1 TGTGCCAGCTCACCGACGACAGGGGTCGCCGGGGAGCTGTTTTTT CASSPTTGVAGELFF
TRBJ1-2 13 TRBV6-1 - - TGTGCCAGCAGTGACTACGGCAACTATGGCTACACCTTC CASSDYGNYGYTF
TRBJ1-2 14 TRBV7-8 few - TGTGCCAGCAGCTCGGGGGAGGGCGCGGGTGGCTACACCTTC CASSSGEGAGGYTF
TRBJ2-3 16 TRBV9 - TRBD2 TGTGCCAGCAGCGTCGGGACTAGCGGAGCCACAGATACGCAGTATTTT CASSVGTSGATDTQYF
TRBJ2-3 15 TRBV11-3 - TRBD1 TGTGCCAGCAGCCTAGGGACAGGTCAAACAGATACGCAGTATTTT CASSLGTGQTDTQYF
TRBJ1-5 14 TRBV30 - TRBD1 TGTGCCTGGACGACAGGGAATAGCAATCAGCCCCAGCATTTT CAWTTGNSNQPQHF
TRBJ1-5 12 TRBV7-2 - - TGTGCCAGCAGCTTGGGGAATCAGCCCCAGCATTTT CASSLGNQPQHF
TRBJ1-2 15 TRBV19 - - TGTGCCAGTAGAAGGTCAAGGTCACTTAACTATGGCTACACCTTC CASRRSRSLNYGYTF
TRBJ1-2 15 TRBV30 - - TGTGCCTGGAGTGACGAGGACCCAAGATGGGGCGGCTACACCTTC CAWSDEDPRWGGYTF
TRBJ1-5 16 TRBV27 - - TGTGCCAGCAGTTTATCGGGGATTTTGAGCAATCAGCCCCAGCATTTT CASSLSGILSNQPQHF
TRBJ2-5 11 TRBV28 once - TGTGCCAGCCGAATGGAAGAGACCCAGTACTTC CASRMEETQYF
TRBJ1-6 15 TRBV2 - - TGTGCCAGCAGCACCACTCAGGGTGGTAATTCACCCCTCCACTTT CASSTTQGGNSPLHF
TRBJ2-2 13 TRBV7-3 - - TGTGCCAGCAGCCGGGGGAACACCGGGGAGCTGTTTTTT CASSRGNTGELFF
TRBJ1-5 16 TRBV6-1 - - TGTGCCAGCAGAGAACGGGCCAGGGGCGGCAATCAGCCCCAGCATTTT CASRERARGGNQPQHF
TRBJ1-2 15 TRBV28 - - TGTGCCAGCAGTGGTGTGGGGGCCGCTAACTATGGCTACACCTTC CASSGVGAANYGYTF
TRBJ1-4 14 TRBV9 - TRBD1 TGTGCCAGCAGCGTAACGGACAGGGGTGAAAAACTGTTTTTT CASSVTDRGEKLFF
TRBJ2-7 15 TRBV18 - - TGTGCCAGCTCACCCCGGGACCCTTCGTTCTACGAGCAGTACTTC CASSPRDPSFYEQYF
TRBJ2-7 13 TRBV19 - - TGTGCCAGTAGTACCCTGGGATTCTACGAGCAGTACTTC CASSTLGFYEQYF
TRBJ2-5 12 TRBV7-3 - - TGTGCCAGCAGCTTAGTCGGAGAGACCCAGTACTTC CASSLVGETQYF